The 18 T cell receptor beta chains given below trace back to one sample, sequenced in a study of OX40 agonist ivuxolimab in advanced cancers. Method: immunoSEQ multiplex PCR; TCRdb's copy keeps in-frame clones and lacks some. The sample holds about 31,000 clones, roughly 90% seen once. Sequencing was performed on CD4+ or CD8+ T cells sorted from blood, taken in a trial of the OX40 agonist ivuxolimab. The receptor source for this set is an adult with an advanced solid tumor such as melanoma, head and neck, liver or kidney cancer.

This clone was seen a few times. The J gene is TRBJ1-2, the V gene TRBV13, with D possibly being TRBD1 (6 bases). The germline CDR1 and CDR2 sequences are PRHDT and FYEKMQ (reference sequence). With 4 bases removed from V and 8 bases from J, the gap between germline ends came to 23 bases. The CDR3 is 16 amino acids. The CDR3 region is CASSSTTIINRDGYTF. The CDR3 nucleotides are TGTGCCAGCAGCTCGACGACTATAATAAACAGGGACGGCTACACCTTC.

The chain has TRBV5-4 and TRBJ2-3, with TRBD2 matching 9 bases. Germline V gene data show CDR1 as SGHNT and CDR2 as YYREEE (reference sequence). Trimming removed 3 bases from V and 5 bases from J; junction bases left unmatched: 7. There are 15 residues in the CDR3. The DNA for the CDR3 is TGTGCCAGCAGCTGGGAGACTAGCGGACTAGATACGCAGTATTTT. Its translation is CASSWETSGLDTQYF.

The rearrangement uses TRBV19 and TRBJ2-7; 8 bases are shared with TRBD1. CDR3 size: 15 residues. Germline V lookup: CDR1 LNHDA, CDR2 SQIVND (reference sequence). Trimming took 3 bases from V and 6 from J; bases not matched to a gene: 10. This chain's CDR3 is CASSIPGRGPTEQYF. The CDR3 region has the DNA TGTGCCAGTAGTATTCCTGGCAGGGGGCCAACCGAGCAGTACTTC.

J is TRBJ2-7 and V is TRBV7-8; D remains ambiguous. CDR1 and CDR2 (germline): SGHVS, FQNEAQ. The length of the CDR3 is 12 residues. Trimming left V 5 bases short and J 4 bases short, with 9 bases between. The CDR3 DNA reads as TGTGCCAGCAGCCCTGCCAATTACGAGCAGTACTTC. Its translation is CASSPANYEQYF.

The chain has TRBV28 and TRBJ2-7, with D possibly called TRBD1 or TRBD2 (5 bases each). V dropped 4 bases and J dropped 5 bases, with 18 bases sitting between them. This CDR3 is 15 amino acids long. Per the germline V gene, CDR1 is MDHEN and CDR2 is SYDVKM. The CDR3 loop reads CASSSTGRVDNEQYF. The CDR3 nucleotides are TGTGCCAGCAGTTCCACGGGGCGGGTTGATAACGAGCAGTACTTC.

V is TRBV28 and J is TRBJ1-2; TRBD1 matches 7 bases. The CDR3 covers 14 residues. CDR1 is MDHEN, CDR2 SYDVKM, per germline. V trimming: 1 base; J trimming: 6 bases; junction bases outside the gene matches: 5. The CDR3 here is CASSLYRQGHGYTF. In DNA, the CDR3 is TGTGCCAGCAGTTTATATCGACAGGGTCATGGCTACACCTTC.

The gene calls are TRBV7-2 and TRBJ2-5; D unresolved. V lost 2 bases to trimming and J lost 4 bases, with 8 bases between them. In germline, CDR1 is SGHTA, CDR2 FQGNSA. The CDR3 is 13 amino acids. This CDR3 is CASSLNRLETQYF. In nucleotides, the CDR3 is TGTGCCAGCAGCTTAAACAGACTAGAGACCCAGTACTTC.

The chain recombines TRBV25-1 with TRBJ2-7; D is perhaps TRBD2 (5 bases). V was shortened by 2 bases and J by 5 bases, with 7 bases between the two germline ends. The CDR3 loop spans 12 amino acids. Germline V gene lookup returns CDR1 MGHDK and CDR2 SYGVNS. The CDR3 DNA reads TGTGCCAGCAGTGAACACGGGGACGAGCAGTACTTC. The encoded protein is CASSEHGDEQYF.

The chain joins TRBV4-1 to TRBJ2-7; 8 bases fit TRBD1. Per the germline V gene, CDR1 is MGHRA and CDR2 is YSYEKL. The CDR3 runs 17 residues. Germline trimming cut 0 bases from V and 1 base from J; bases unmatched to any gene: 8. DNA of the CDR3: TGCGCCAGCAGCCAAGAATCAGGGGGCAAGGGATCCTACGAGCAGTACTTC. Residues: CASSQESGGKGSYEQYF.

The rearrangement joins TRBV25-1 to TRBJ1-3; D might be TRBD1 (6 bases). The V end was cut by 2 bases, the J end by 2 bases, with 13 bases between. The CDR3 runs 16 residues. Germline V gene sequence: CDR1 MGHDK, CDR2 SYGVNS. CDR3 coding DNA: TGTGCCAGCAGTGAAAAGGAGGGGGAAGCTGGAAACACCATATATTTT. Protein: CASSEKEGEAGNTIYF.

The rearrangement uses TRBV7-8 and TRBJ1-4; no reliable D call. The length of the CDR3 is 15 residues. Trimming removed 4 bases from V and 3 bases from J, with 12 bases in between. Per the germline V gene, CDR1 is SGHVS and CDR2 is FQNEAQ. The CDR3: CASSSTPGPNEKLFF. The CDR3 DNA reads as TGTGCCAGCAGCTCAACCCCTGGCCCTAATGAAAAACTGTTTTTT.

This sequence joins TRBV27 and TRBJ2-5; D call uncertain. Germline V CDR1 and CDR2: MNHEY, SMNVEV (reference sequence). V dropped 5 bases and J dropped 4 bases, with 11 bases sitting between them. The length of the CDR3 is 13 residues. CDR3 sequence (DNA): TGTGCCAGCAGTCCCCTTTCGGGAGAGACCCAGTACTTC. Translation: CASSPLSGETQYF.

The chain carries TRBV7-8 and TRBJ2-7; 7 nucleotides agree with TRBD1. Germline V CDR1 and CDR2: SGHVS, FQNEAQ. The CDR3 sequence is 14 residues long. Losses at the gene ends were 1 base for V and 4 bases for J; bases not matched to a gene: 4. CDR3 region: CASSLGQGFYEQYF. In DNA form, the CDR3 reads TGTGCCAGCAGCTTAGGACAGGGCTTTTACGAGCAGTACTTC. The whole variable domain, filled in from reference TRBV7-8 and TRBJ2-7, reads GAGVSQSPRYKVAKRGQDVALRCDPISGHVSLFWYQQALGQGPEFLTYFQNEAQLDKSGLPSDRFFAERPEGSVSTLKIQRTQQEDSAVYLCASSLGQGFYEQYFGPGTRLTVT.

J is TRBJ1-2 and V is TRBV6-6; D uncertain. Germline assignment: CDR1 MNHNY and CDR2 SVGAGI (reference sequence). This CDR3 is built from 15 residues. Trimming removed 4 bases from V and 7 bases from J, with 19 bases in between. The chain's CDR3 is CASSSRLDGMVGYTF. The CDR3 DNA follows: TGTGCCAGCAGTTCTCGTCTCGACGGAATGGTTGGCTACACCTTC.

The CDR3: CASSLGRNYGYTF. CDR3 in DNA: TGTGCCAGCAGTTTAGGCCGGAACTATGGCTACACCTTC. The V and J genes are TRBV28 and TRBJ1-2; D is undetermined. Deletions cut 2 bases from V and 2 bases from J, with 6 bases between. The CDR3 is made up of 13 amino acids. Germline V gene lookup returns CDR1 MDHEN and CDR2 SYDVKM.

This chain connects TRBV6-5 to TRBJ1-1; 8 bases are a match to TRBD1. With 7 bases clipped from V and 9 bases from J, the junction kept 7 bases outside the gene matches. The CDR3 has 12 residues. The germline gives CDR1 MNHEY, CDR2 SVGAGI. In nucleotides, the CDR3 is TGTGCCAGCACCCACCGGACAGGGAAAGCTTTCTTT. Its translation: CASTHRTGKAFF.

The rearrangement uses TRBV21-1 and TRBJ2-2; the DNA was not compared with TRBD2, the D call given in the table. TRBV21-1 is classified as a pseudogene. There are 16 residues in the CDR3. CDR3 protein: CASSKHGRAGTGELFF. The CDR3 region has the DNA TGTGCCAGCAGCAAACACGGGAGGGCAGGCACCGGGGAGCTGTTTTTT.

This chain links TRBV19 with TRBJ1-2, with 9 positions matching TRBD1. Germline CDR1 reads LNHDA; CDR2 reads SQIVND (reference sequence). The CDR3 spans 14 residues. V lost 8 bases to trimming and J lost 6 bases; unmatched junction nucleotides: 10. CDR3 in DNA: TGTGCCAGTCAAATACAGGGGGCGATTCATGGCTACACCTTC. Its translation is CASQIQGAIHGYTF.